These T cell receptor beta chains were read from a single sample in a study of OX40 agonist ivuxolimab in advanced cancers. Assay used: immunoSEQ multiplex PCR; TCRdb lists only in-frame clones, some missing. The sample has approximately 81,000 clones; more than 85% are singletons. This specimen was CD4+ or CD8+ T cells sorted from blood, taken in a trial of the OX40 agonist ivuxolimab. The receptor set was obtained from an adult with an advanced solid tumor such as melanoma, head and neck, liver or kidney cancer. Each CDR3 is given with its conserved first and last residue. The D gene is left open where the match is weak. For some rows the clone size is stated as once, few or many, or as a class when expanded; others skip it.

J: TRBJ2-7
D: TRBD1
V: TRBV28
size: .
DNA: TGTGCCAGCAGTCCAAATGCGGTAGGGGGCGCGGGGCAGTACTTC
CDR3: CASSPNAVGGAGQYF

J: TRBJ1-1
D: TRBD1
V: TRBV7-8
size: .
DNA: TGTGCCAGCAGCTTATCGGGGACAGGGGGCGCAGGTCGTGGAGGGCACACTGAAGCTTTCTTT
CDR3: CASSLSGTGGAGRGGHTEAFF

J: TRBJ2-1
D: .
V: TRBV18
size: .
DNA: TGTGCCAGCTCCGACACTGGGCTATCCGACAATGAGCAGTTCTTC
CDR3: CASSDTGLSDNEQFF

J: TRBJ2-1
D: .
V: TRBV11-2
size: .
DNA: TGTGCCAGCACCGGAGGGGAAGAACGGGTGACAGGTGTTGAGCAGTTCTTC
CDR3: CASTGGEERVTGVEQFF

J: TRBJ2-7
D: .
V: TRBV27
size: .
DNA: TGTGCCAGCAGTCTCCCCTCGTACGAGCAGTACTTC
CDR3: CASSLPSYEQYF

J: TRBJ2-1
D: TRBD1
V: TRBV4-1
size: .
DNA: TGCGCCAGCAGGCAAGGGGACAGGGCCTACAATGAGCAGTTCTTC
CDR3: CASRQGDRAYNEQFF

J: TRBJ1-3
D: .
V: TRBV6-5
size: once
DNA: TGTGCCAGCAGTTACTCGAGTTGGACAGCAGGAAACACCATATATTTT
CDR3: CASSYSSWTAGNTIYF

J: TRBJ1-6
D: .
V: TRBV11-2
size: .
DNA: TGTGCCAGCAGCTTACCTGGGGGACGGACCCCAGTCTCCCTCCACTTT
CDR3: CASSLPGGRTPVSLHF

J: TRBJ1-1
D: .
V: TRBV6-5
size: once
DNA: TGTGCCAGCAGTCACAGGGTCACTGAAGCTTTCTTT
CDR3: CASSHRVTEAFF

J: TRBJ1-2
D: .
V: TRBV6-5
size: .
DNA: TGTGCCAGCAGTTACGTCAGGAACTATGGCTACACCTTC
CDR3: CASSYVRNYGYTF

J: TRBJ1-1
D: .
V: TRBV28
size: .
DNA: TGTGCCAGCCGGGGGAACACTGAAGCTTTCTTT
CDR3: CASRGNTEAFF

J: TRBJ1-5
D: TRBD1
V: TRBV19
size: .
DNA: TGTGCCAGTAGGGCCGGGACAGGGTTTAATCAGCCCCAGCATTTT
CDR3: CASRAGTGFNQPQHF

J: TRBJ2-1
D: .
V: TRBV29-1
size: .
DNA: TGCAGCGTCCCCACCTACAATGAGCAGTTCTTC
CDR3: CSVPTYNEQFF

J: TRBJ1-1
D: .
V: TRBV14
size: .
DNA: TGTGCCAGCAGCCCTGGGGGTCCGACTGAAGCTTTCTTT
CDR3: CASSPGGPTEAFF

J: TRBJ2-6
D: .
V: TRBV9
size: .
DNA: TGTGCCAGCAGCGTTGGTGGATCAGGGGCCAACGTCCTGACTTTC
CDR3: CASSVGGSGANVLTF

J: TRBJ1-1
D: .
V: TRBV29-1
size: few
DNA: TGCAGCGTCGACCGAGGGAACGCCTTCACTGAAGCTTTCTTT
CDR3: CSVDRGNAFTEAFF

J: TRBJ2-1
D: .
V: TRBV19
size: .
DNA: TGTGCCAGTAGTATCCCGGGACTCATCAATGAGCAGTTCTTC
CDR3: CASSIPGLINEQFF

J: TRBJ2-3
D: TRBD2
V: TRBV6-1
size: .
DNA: TGTGCCAGCAGTGCCGGGACTAGCGGGGGGGCGGTCAAAGATACGCAGTATTTT
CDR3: CASSAGTSGGAVKDTQYF

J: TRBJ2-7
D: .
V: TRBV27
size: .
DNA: TGTGCCAGCAGTACAACTAGTTTCCCCGCCTCCGAGCAGTACTTC
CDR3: CASSTTSFPASEQYF

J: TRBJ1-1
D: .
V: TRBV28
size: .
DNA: TGTGCCAGCAGTTTCATTAGTTTCACTGAAGCTTTCTTT
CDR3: CASSFISFTEAFF

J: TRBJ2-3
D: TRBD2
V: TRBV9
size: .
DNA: TGTGCCAGCAGCGTACCGGCGGGAGGGGAGGGGGATACGCAGTATTTT
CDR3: CASSVPAGGEGDTQYF

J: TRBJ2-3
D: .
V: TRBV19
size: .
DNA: TGTGCCAGTAGTATGGGCCTGTCTAGCACAGATACGCAGTATTTT
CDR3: CASSMGLSSTDTQYF

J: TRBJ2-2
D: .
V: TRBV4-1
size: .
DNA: TGCGCCAGCAGCCTGGTGCTAGCCGCCACCGGGGAGCTGTTTTTT
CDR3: CASSLVLAATGELFF

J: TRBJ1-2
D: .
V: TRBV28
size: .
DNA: TGTGCCAGCAGCAGCTTATACAGGGAATATGACTATGGCTACACCTTC
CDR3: CASSSLYREYDYGYTF

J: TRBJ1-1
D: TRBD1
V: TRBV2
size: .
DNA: TGTGCCAGCAGTGAACTCGCCAGGACAGGGTTGGCTGAAGCTTTCTTT
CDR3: CASSELARTGLAEAFF

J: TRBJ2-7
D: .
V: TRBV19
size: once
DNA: TGTGCCAGTAGTATGGGAGGGGGGCAAGGCTACGAGCAGTACTTC
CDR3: CASSMGGGQGYEQYF

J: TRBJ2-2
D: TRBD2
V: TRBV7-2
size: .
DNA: TGTGCCAGCAAGGGGACTAGCGGGAGGAACACCGGGGAGCTGTTTTTT
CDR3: CASKGTSGRNTGELFF

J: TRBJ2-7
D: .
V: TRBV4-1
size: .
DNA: TGCGCCAGCAGCCACCCGACCGGGACTCCTTCGGAGCAGTACTTC
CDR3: CASSHPTGTPSEQYF

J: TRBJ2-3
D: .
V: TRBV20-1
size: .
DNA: TGCAGTGCTCCCCTGACAGATACGCAGTATTTT
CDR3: CSAPLTDTQYF

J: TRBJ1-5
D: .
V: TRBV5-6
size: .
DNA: TGTGCCAGCACCCGAGCGGAGGGAAGATTCAGCAATCAGCCCCAGCATTTT
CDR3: CASTRAEGRFSNQPQHF

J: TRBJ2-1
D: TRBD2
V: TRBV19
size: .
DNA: TGTGCCAGTAGTATAGACCAACCTAGCGGGACCTACAATGAGCAGTTCTTC
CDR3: CASSIDQPSGTYNEQFF

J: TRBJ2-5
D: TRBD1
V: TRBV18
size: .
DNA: TGTGCCAGCTCACGAATACGACAGGGGAGCCTCCAAGAGACCCAGTACTTC
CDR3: CASSRIRQGSLQETQYF

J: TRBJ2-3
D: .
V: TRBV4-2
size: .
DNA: TGTGCCAGCAGGGTTCGCGACAGCCGCACAGATACGCAGTATTTT
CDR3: CASRVRDSRTDTQYF

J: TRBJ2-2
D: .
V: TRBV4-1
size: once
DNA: TGCGCCAGCAGCCAAATCCTAATTCGGGAAGCGAACACCGGGGAGCTGTTTTTT
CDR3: CASSQILIREANTGELFF

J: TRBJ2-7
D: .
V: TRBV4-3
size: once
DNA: TGCGCCAGCAGCCAAATGGCAGGGGGGACCTACGAGCAGTACTTC
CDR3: CASSQMAGGTYEQYF

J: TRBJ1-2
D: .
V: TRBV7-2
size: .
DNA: TGTGCCAGCAGCTTAGACAGCTATGGCTACACCTTC
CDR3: CASSLDSYGYTF

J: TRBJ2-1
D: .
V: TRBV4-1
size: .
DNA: TGCGCCAGCAGCCAAGCGGGGGTGGCAAATGAGCAGTTCTTC
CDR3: CASSQAGVANEQFF

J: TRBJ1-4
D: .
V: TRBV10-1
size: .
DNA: TGCGCCAGCAGATGGGGACGTAAGTGTGAAAAACTGTTTTTT
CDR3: CASRWGRKCEKLFF

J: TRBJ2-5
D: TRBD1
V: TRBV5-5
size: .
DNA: TGTGCCGGGGGACAGACCCAAGAGACCCAGTACTTC
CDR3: CAGGQTQETQYF

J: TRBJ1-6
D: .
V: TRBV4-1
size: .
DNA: TGCGCCAGCAGCCAATATTTCGGACCCGAGGGTTCACCCCTCCACTTT
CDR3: CASSQYFGPEGSPLHF

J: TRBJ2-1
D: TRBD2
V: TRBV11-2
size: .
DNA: TGTGCCAGCAGCGGAACTAGCGGGAGCTTCAGCTCCTACAATGAGCAGTTCTTC
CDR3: CASSGTSGSFSSYNEQFF

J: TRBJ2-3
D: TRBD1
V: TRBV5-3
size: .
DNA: TGTGCCAGAAGCTTTGGACAGGGCCCCCCTCCTAGCACAGATACGCAGTATTTT
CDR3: CARSFGQGPPPSTDTQYF

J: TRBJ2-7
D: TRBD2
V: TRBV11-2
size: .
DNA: TGTGCCAGCAGCTCGCGGACTAGCGGGATTTACGAGCAGTACTTC
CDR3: CASSSRTSGIYEQYF

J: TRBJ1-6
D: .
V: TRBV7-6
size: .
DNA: TGTGCCAGCAGCCTGACCGCTTTAGGATCACCCCTCCACTTT
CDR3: CASSLTALGSPLHF

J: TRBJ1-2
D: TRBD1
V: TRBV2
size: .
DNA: TGTGCCAGCACTGGACAGGGTCTTAATGGCTACACCTTC
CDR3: CASTGQGLNGYTF

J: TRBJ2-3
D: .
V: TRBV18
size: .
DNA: TGTGCCAGCTCACCCGTACTAGGCACAGATACGCAGTATTTT
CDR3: CASSPVLGTDTQYF

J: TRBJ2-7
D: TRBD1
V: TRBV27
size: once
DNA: TGTGCCAGCAGTTTATCATTGACAGGGTACGAGCAGTACTTC
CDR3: CASSLSLTGYEQYF

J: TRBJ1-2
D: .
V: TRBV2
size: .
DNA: TGTGCCAGCAGCCCTACGAATGGCTACACCTTC
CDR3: CASSPTNGYTF

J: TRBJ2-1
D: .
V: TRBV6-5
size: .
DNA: TGTGCCAGCAGCTTTGGCGGGACCTACAATGAGCAGTTCTTC
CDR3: CASSFGGTYNEQFF

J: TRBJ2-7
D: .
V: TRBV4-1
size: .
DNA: TGCGCCAGCAGCCAATCGGACAGAGCCTACGAGCAGTACTTC
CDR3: CASSQSDRAYEQYF

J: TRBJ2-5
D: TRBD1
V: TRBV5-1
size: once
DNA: TGCGCCAGCAGCTTGGACCCCCCAGGGGGCGGTGAGACCCAGTACTTC
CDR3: CASSLDPPGGGETQYF